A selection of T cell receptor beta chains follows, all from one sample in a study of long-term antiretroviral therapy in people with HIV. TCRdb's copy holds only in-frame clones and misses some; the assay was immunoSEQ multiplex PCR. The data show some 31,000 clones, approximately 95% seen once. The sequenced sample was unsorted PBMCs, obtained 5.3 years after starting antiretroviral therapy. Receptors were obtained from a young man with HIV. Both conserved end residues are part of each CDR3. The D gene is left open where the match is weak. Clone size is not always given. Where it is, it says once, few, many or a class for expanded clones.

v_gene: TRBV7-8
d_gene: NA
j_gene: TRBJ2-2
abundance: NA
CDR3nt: TGTGCCAGCAGCTTCAAGGCAGGGAACACCGGGGAGCTGTTTTTT
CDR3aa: CASSFKAGNTGELFF

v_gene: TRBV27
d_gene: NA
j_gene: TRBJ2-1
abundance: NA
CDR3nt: TGTGCCAGCAGTTTATGGGGTATTCAGTTCTTC
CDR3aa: CASSLWGIQFF

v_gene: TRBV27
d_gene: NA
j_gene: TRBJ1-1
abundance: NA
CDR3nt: TGTGCCAGCAGCAACACGGGGGACACTGAAGCTTTCTTT
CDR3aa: CASSNTGDTEAFF

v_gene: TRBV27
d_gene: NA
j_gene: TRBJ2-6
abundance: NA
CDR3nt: TGTGCCAGCAGTACCTTGGGTGTCGGACACTCTGGGGCCAACGTCCTGACTTTC
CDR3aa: CASSTLGVGHSGANVLTF

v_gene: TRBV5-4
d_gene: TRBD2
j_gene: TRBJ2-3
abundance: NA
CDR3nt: TGTGCCAGCAGCGATGGACTAGCGGTAACCACAGATACGCAGTATTTT
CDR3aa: CASSDGLAVTTDTQYF

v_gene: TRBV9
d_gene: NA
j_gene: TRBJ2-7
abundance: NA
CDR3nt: TGTGCCAGCAACCCAGGGGGGGCGGGCCCATGGGAGCAGTACTTC
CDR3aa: CASNPGGAGPWEQYF

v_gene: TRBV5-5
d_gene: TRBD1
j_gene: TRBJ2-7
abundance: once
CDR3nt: TGTGCCAGCAGCACTACAGGGGGTCATTACGAGCAGTACTTC
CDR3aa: CASSTTGGHYEQYF

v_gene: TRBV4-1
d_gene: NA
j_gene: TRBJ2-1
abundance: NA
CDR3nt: TGCGCCAGCAGCCAAGTCGATTTGGTAACCTACAATGAGCAGTTCTTC
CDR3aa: CASSQVDLVTYNEQFF

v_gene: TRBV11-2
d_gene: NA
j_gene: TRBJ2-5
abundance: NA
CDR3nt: TGTGCCAGCAGCTTAGAGAACGGGCCAGAACTAGAGACCCAGTACTTC
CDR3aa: CASSLENGPELETQYF

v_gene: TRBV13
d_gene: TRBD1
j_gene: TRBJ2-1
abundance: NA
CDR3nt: TGTGCCAGCAGCTTGTACAGGGGCAATGAGCAGTTCTTC
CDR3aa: CASSLYRGNEQFF

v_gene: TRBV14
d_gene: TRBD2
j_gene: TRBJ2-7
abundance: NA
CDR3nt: TGTGCCAGCAGCCCGGGGACTAGCGGGAGCCCGAGCTCCTACGAGCAGTACTTC
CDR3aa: CASSPGTSGSPSSYEQYF

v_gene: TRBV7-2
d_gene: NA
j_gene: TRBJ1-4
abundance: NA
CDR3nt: TGTGCCAGCAGTCGTACCTGGGGCGCTAATGAAAAACTGTTTTTT
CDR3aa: CASSRTWGANEKLFF

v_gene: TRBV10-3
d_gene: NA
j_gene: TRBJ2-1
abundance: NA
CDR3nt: TGTGCCATCAGGAAGACCGACTACAATGAGCAGTTCTTC
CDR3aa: CAIRKTDYNEQFF

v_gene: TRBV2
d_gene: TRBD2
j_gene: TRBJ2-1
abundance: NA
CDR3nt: TGTGCCAGCAGCGAGGGACTAGCGGCCTACAATGAGCAGTTCTTC
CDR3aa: CASSEGLAAYNEQFF

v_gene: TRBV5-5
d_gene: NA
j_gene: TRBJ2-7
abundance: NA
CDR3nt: TGTGCCAGCAGCTTGGTTCTAGACCATAGCTCCTACGAGCAGTACTTC
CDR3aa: CASSLVLDHSSYEQYF

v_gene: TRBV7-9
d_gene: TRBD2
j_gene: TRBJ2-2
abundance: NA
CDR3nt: TGTGCCAGCAGCCGGACGGGACTAGCACCTGCCGGGGAGCTGTTTTTT
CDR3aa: CASSRTGLAPAGELFF

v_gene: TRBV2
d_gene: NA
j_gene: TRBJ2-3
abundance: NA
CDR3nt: TGTGCCAGCAGTGTTGGCTTTCCCACAGATACGCAGTATTTT
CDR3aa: CASSVGFPTDTQYF

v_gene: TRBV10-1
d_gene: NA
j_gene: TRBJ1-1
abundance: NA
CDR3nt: TGCGCCAGCAGTGTTCCAGGGCTCACTGAAGCTTTCTTT
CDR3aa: CASSVPGLTEAFF

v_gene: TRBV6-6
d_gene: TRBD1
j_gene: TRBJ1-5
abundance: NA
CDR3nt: TGTGCCAGCAGCGCCAATGACAGGGGCAATCAGCCCCAGCATTTT
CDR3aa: CASSANDRGNQPQHF

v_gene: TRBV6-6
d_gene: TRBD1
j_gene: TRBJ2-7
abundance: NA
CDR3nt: TGTGCCAGCAGTTTCCGACAGGGGCAGGATTCCTACGAGCAGTACTTC
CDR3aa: CASSFRQGQDSYEQYF

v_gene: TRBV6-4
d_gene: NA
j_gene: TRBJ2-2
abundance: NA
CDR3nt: TGTGCCAGCATGGAAAAGGCAGGCAACACCGGGGAGCTGTTTTTT
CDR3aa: CASMEKAGNTGELFF

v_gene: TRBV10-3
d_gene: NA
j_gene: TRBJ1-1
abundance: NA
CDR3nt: TGTGCCAGGGCCGGGACAACGAACACTGAAGCTTTCTTT
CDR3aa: CARAGTTNTEAFF

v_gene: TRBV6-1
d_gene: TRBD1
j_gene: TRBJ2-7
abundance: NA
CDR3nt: TGTGCCACCGGGACAGCTATACCCTACGAGCAGTACTTC
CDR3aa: CATGTAIPYEQYF

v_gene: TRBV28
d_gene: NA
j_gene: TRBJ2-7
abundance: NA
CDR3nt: TGTGCCAGCCGGGACGAGATCTACGAGCAGTACTTC
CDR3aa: CASRDEIYEQYF

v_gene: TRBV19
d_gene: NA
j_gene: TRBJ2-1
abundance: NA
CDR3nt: TGTGCCAGTAGTCGTAGCACACTTGGTAGTGAGCAGTTCTTC
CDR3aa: CASSRSTLGSEQFF

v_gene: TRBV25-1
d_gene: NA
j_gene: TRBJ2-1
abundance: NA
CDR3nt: TGTGCCAGCAGCCTTCCTGGGACCCACAATGAGCAGTTCTTC
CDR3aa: CASSLPGTHNEQFF

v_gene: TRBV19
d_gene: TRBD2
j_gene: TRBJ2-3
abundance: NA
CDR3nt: TGTGCCAGTAGGTCGCAGGGAGGGGATACGCAGTATTTT
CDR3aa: CASRSQGGDTQYF

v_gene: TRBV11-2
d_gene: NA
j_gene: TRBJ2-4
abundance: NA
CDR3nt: TGTGCCAGCAGCTCCAGATTAGCCAAAAACATTCAGTACTTC
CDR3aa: CASSSRLAKNIQYF

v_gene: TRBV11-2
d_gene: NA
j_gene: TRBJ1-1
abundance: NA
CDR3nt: TGTGCCAGCAGCACCCTTAGGGGTGAGCTCCCTGAAGCTTTCTTT
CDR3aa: CASSTLRGELPEAFF

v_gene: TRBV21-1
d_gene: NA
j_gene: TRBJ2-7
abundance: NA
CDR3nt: TGTGCCAGCAGCAAAGCCGCGGGGACTAGCGGACTGTACGAGCAGTACTTC
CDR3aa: CASSKAAGTSGLYEQYF

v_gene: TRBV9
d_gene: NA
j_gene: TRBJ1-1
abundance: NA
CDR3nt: TGTGCCAGCAGCGTGGCAGATTTGAACACTGAAGCTTTCTTT
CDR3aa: CASSVADLNTEAFF

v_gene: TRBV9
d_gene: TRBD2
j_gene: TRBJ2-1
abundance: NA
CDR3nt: TGTGCCAGCAGCGTAGGGACTAGCGGGGGCAATGAGCAGTTCTTC
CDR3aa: CASSVGTSGGNEQFF

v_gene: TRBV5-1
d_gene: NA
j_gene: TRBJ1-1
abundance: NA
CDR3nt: TGCGCCAGCAGCTTGAAGGGTAGCACTGAAGCTTTCTTT
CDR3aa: CASSLKGSTEAFF

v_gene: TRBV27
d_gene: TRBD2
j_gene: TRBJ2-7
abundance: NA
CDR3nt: TGTGCCAGCAGAACCGGGACTAGCGGGACCGAGCAGTACTTC
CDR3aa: CASRTGTSGTEQYF

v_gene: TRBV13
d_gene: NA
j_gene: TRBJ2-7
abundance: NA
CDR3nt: TGTGCCAGCAGCTTAGGCCCCGCAGCAGCATACGAGCAGTACTTC
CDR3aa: CASSLGPAAAYEQYF

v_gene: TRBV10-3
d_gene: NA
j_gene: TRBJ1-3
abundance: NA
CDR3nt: TGTGCCATCATGCGGGGGGATAGGACCTCCTCGAAGGCTGGAAACACCATATATTTT
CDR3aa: CAIMRGDRTSSKAGNTIYF

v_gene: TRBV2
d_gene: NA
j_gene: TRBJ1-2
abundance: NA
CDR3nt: TGTGCCAGCAGTGAAGGGGGAGCCTCCTATGGCTACACCTTC
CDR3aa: CASSEGGASYGYTF

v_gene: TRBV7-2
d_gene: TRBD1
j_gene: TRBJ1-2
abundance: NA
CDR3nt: TGTGCCAGCAGCTCGGGGACAGTGGACTACACCTTC
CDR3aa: CASSSGTVDYTF

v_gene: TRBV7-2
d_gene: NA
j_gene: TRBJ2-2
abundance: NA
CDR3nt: TGTGCCAGCAGCTCCCGGGACATGTTTGCCGGGGAGCTGTTTTTT
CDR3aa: CASSSRDMFAGELFF

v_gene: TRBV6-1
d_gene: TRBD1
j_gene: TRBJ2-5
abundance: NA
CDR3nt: TGTGCCAGCAGTGAAGTCACAGGGGCTCTCGTAGAGACCCAGTACTTC
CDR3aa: CASSEVTGALVETQYF

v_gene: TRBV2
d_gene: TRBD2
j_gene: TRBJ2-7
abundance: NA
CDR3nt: TGTGCCAGCAGCTGGACTAGCGGGTCTATCTCCTACGAGCAGTACTTC
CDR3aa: CASSWTSGSISYEQYF

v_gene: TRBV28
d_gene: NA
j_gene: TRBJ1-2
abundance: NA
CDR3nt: TGTGCCAGCAGGCCCCCGGGGGGTCGGTATGGCTACACCTTC
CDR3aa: CASRPPGGRYGYTF

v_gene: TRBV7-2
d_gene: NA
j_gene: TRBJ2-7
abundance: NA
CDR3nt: TGTGCCAGCAGCGCCAGGCACTCCTACGAGCAGTACTTC
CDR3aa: CASSARHSYEQYF

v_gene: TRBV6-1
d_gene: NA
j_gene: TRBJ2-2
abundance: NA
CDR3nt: TGTGCCAGCAGTGGGACTATTCTCACCGGGGAGCTGTTTTTT
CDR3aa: CASSGTILTGELFF

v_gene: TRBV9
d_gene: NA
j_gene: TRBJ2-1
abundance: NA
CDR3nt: TGTGCCAGCAGCGGACTTAGGTCCTTCTCCTACAATGAGCAGTTCTTC
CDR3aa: CASSGLRSFSYNEQFF

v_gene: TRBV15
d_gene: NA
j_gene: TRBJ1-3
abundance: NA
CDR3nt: TGTGCCACCAGCAGAGACGGGGGCTCTGGAAACACCATATATTTT
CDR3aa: CATSRDGGSGNTIYF

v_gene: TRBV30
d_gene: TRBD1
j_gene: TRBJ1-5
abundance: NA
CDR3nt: TGTGCCTGGAGCACAGGGGGAATGGGCAATCAGCCCCAGCATTTT
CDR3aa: CAWSTGGMGNQPQHF

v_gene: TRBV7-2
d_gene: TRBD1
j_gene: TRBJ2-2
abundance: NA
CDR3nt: TGTGCCAGCAGCTTAATTGGGACAGGGGGCTTAGGGGAGCTGTTTTTT
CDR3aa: CASSLIGTGGLGELFF

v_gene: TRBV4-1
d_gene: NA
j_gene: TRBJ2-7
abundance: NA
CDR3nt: TGCGCCAGCAGCCAAGACGCCGGGGCGGCATACGAGCAGTACTTC
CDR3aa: CASSQDAGAAYEQYF